These 16 T cell receptor beta chains originate from one sample sequenced in a study of T cell responses to AZD1222 COVID-19 vaccine. The assay was immunoSEQ multiplex PCR, and TCRdb's table has in-frame clones only and misses some. The table includes 100,000 to 140,000 clones, roughly 87% detected once. This specimen consisted of peripheral blood, obtained on day 0 of AZD1222 vaccination. The source is an adult in good health.

This chain joins TRBV7-9 and TRBJ2-7, with 9 bases that match TRBD1. V trimming: 6 bases; J trimming: 5 bases; junction bases outside the gene matches: 11. The germline gives CDR1 SEHNR, CDR2 FQNEAQ (reference sequence). The CDR3 loop spans 15 amino acids. CDR3 amino acids: CASSSTGQGFHEQYF. CDR3 nucleotide sequence: TGTGCCAGCAGTTCCACGGGACAGGGCTTCCACGAGCAGTACTTC.

V gene TRBV19 combines with J gene TRBJ1-2; 8 bases are shared with TRBD1. The germline V gene has CDR1 LNHDA and CDR2 SQIVND (reference sequence). This CDR3 spans 16 amino acids. V was pared by 4 bases and J by 8 bases, with 15 bases of the junction left unmatched. For the CDR3, the DNA is TGTGCCAGTAGTACCAGGACAGGGATATCCCTGGGAGGCTACACCTTC. Its translation is CASSTRTGISLGGYTF.

The chain employs TRBV9 and TRBJ1-2; tentatively, D is TRBD1 (6 bases). In germline, CDR1 is SGDLS, CDR2 YYNGEE. The CDR3 covers 17 residues. V was clipped by 4 bases and J by 0 bases, with 19 bases between them. The CDR3 nucleotides read TGTGCCAGCAGCACAAATTACGACAGGAGGTCTAACTATGGCTACACCTTC. Residues: CASSTNYDRRSNYGYTF.

In its sample, this clone was seen once. The chain links TRBV4-3 to TRBJ2-1; the D is unclear. Germline-derived CDR1 and CDR2 are LGHNA and YSLEER. The CDR3 totals 17 residues. With 4 bases removed from V and 0 bases from J, the gap between germline ends came to 16 bases. The CDR3 loop is CASSLLWRKSSYNEQFF. The CDR3 DNA follows: TGCGCCAGCAGCCTCTTATGGCGGAAGAGCTCCTACAATGAGCAGTTCTTC.

V is TRBV19 and J is TRBJ1-2; the D gene is possibly TRBD1 (6 bases). The V gene's germline CDR1 is LNHDA and CDR2 SQIVND (reference sequence). The CDR3 has 16 amino acids. Trimming pared 7 bases from V and 3 bases from J, leaving 21 bases between. DNA of the CDR3: TGTGCCAGTACCCGGCCGGGGGCCGCCGACCACTATGGCTACACCTTC. As protein: CASTRPGAADHYGYTF.

The V call is TRBV24-1, the J call TRBJ1-1, with a possible D match to TRBD1 (6 bases). V lost 8 bases to trimming and J lost 3 bases, with 12 bases between them. There are 13 residues in the CDR3. The germline gives CDR1 KGHDR, CDR2 SFDVKD. The CDR3 loop is CATIPGADTEAFF. CDR3 coding DNA: TGTGCCACCATTCCGGGGGCCGACACTGAAGCTTTCTTT.

This clone was counted at least ten times. The V gene is TRBV2, the J gene TRBJ1-3; weak D call: TRBD1 (5 bases). CDR1 and CDR2 (germline): SNHLY, FYNNEI. V dropped 6 bases and J dropped 4 bases, with 7 bases sitting between them. The CDR3 sequence is 12 residues long. The CDR3 region is CASRGEGNTIYF. The CDR3 DNA sequence: TGTGCCAGCAGAGGGGAGGGAAACACCATATATTTT.

V is TRBV9 and J is TRBJ2-3; perhaps TRBD1 as D (6 bases). CDR3 length: 14 amino acids. The V gene's germline CDR1 is SGDLS and CDR2 YYNGEE. The V gene lost 4 bases and the J gene lost 1 base, with 10 bases spanning the gap. CDR3 region: CASSTRQGTDTQYF. As DNA, the CDR3 is TGTGCCAGCAGCACCCGACAGGGCACAGATACGCAGTATTTT. Filled out from reference TRBV9 and TRBJ2-3, the complete variable domain reads DSGVTQTPKHLITATGQRVTLRCSPRSGDLSVYWYQQSLDQGLQFLIQYYNGEERAKGNILERFSAQQFPDLHSELNLSSLELGDSALYFCASSTRQGTDTQYFGPGTRLTVL.

DNA of the CDR3: TGTGCCACCAGCAGAGATCGCTGGACAGGGAACACCGGGGAGCTGTTTTTT. Translating it yields CATSRDRWTGNTGELFF. V is TRBV15 and J is TRBJ2-2; the match to TRBD1 covers 7 bases. There are 17 residues in the CDR3. V shed 0 bases, J shed 1 base, and the junction held 5 bases outside the gene matches. Germline V gene lookup returns CDR1 LNHNV and CDR2 YYDKDF (reference sequence).

The rearrangement links TRBV14 to TRBJ1-3; D is unclear. V was trimmed by 1 base and J by 7 bases, leaving 11 bases between them. Germline CDR1 is SGHDN and CDR2 is FVKESK. This CDR3 has 14 residues. The CDR3 sequence: CASSQARRANTIYF. The CDR3 DNA reads as TGTGCCAGCAGCCAAGCAAGGCGCGCGAACACCATATATTTT.

The rearrangement uses TRBV2 and TRBJ1-1; D is uncertain. CDR3 length: 13 residues. CDR1 is SNHLY and CDR2 is FYNNEI in the germline V gene. V was shortened by 4 bases and J by 6 bases, with 12 bases between the two germline ends. The CDR3 loop reads CASSVEPFPEAFF. CDR3 in DNA: TGTGCCAGCAGTGTGGAACCCTTCCCTGAAGCTTTCTTT.

The chain uses TRBV10-3 and TRBJ2-7; the match to TRBD2 covers 9 bases. V trimming: 0 bases; J trimming: 7 bases; junction bases outside the gene matches: 10. The CDR3 has 16 amino acids. CDR1 is ENHRY, CDR2 SYGVKD, per germline. This CDR3 reads CAISESGNSGGGEQYF. For the CDR3, the DNA is TGTGCCATCAGTGAGTCAGGGAATAGCGGGGGAGGAGAGCAGTACTTC.

The chain carries TRBV12-3 or TRBV12-4 and TRBJ1-2; D ambiguous. The CDR3 runs to 12 residues. Deletions cut 3 bases from V and 8 bases from J, with 10 bases between. As DNA, the CDR3 is TGTGCCAGCAGTTTGCGAGGGAACGGCTACACCTTC. It encodes CASSLRGNGYTF.

The rearrangement uses TRBV27 and TRBJ2-1; TRBD2 matches 9 bases. Germline V gene lookup returns CDR1 MNHEY and CDR2 SMNVEV (reference sequence). J gave up 3 bases and V 7 bases, and 7 bases lay outside the gene matches. The CDR3 extends over 15 amino acids. This CDR3 reads CASTFWREGYNEQFF. The CDR3, as DNA: TGTGCCAGCACTTTCTGGCGGGAGGGCTACAATGAGCAGTTCTTC.

This clone has only a few counts. This chain connects TRBV5-6 to TRBJ1-3; 7 nucleotides align to TRBD1. CDR1 SGHDT and CDR2 YYEEEE come from the germline V gene. The CDR3 spans 18 residues. J gave up 0 bases and V 0 bases, and 9 bases lay outside the gene matches. The CDR3 coding sequence is TGTGCCAGCAGCTTGGGGCACGACAGGGACCTCTCTGGAAACACCATATATTTT. It translates to CASSLGHDRDLSGNTIYF.

The chain is built from TRBV7-3 and TRBJ2-1; TRBD2 matches 8 bases. V lost 5 bases and J lost 12; bases outside the gene matches: 12. CDR3 length: 14 residues. Germline assignment: CDR1 SGHTA and CDR2 FQGTGA. This CDR3 is CASSPGGAGARQFF. Here the CDR3 DNA reads TGTGCCAGCAGCCCCGGGGGGGCGGGAGCTCGGCAGTTCTTC.